Presented here are 28 T cell receptor beta chains from one specimen sequenced in a study of spatial heterogeneity in lung cancer. Time point defined: sample taken at primary tumor resection. TCRdb itself ran the 5' RACE reads through MiXCR, one entry per CDR3 protein. The sample records about 35,000 distinct CDR3 sequences, around 3.3% being singletons. Sample: normal lung tissue next to the tumor, taken at surgery. The receptors derive from a male donor with early-stage non-small cell lung cancer.

This clonotype was observed a few times. V usage is TRBV7-2 and J usage is TRBJ2-6, with no clear D. The V end lost 5 bases, the J end lost 0 bases, and 14 bases lay between the germline ends. The CDR3 consists of 17 residues. Germline CDR1 is SGHTA and CDR2 is FQGNSA. This chain's CDR3 is CASSGRPGNSGANVLTF. DNA of the CDR3: TGTGCCAGCAGCGGCAGGCCTGGGAACTCTGGGGCCAACGTCCTGACTTTC. Full variable domain (missing parts from reference TRBV7-2 and TRBJ2-6): GAGVSQSPSNKVTEKGKDVELRCDPISGHTALYWYRQSLGQGLEFLIYFQGNSAPDKSGLPSDRFSAERTGGSVSTLTIQRTQQEDSAVYLCASSGRPGNSGANVLTFGAGSRLTVL.

This clonotype was recorded at least ten times. The chain combines TRBV7-9 with TRBJ2-1, with D uncertain. The CDR3 spans 12 residues. In germline, CDR1 is SEHNR, CDR2 FQNEAQ (reference sequence). V lost 6 bases and J lost 8, with 11 bases in between. The CDR3 loop is CASSFRVDEQFF. The CDR3 coding sequence is TGTGCCAGCAGTTTTCGAGTGGATGAGCAGTTCTTC.

With respect to this clonotype: This may arise from a read error, as a much more abundant clone is one base away. J is TRBJ1-4 and V is TRBV2; D may be TRBD1 (6 bases). Germline CDR1 SNHLY, CDR2 FYNNEI. There are 14 residues in the CDR3. CDR3 protein: CASTPGTTYEKLFF. CDR3 bases: TGTGCCAGCACTCCCGGGACAACTTATGAAAAACTGTTTTTT. Full variable domain (outside the CDR3, taken from reference TRBV2 and TRBJ1-4): EPEVTQTPSHQVTQMGQEVILRCVPISNHLYFYWYRQILGQKVEFLVSFYNNEISEKSEIFDDQFSVERPDGSNFTLKIRSTKLEDSAMYFCASTPGTTYEKLFFGSGTQLSVL.

This clonotype appeared many times. V gene TRBV30 combines with J gene TRBJ1-1, with 8 nucleotides matching TRBD1. This CDR3 comprises 14 residues. Germline V gives CDR1 GTSNPN, CDR2 SVGIG (reference sequence). J gave up 4 bases and V 0 bases, and 4 bases lay outside the gene matches. The CDR3 coding sequence is TGTGCCTGGAGTGTATACAGGGGGTTCACTGAAGCTTTCTTT. Residues: CAWSVYRGFTEAFF.

Many counts were recorded for this clonotype. An end of the junction does not agree with germline; a read error may underlie this. This chain links TRBV28 with TRBJ1-2, with TRBD1 matching 7 bases. Germline V CDR1 and CDR2: MDHEN, SYDVKM. The CDR3 length is 13 residues. The chain's CDR3 is CASSFRDSNLRSF. CDR3 coding DNA: TGTGCCAGCAGTTTTAGGGACAGCAACCTTAGATCCTTC.

This clonotype has ten or more counts. The chain is built from TRBV10-3 and TRBJ2-1; perhaps TRBD2 as D (5 bases). CDR3 length: 17 amino acids. Germline V gene data show CDR1 as ENHRY and CDR2 as SYGVKD. V dropped 0 bases and J dropped 9 bases, with 21 bases sitting between them. The DNA of the CDR3 is TGTGCCATCAGTGAGTCGGAGGCGGTCACCCAACGGGGTGAGCAGTTCTTC. As protein: CAISESEAVTQRGEQFF.

This clonotype was observed at least ten times. V usage is TRBV2 and J usage is TRBJ1-2; TRBD1 might be the D (6 bases). V lost 7 bases and J lost 0, with 12 bases in between. Germline V gene sequence: CDR1 SNHLY, CDR2 FYNNEI. This CDR3 has 14 amino acids. CDR3 protein: CASTRDTTNYGYTF. Here the CDR3 DNA reads TGTGCCAGCACCCGGGACACCACTAACTATGGCTACACCTTC.

This clonotype was counted many times. The rearrangement joins TRBV5-6 to TRBJ1-1; D not certain. The length of the CDR3 is 15 residues. V dropped 3 bases and J dropped 2 bases, with 14 bases sitting between them. Germline V gene lookup returns CDR1 SGHDT and CDR2 YYEEEE. The CDR3 loop is CASSSDPRVNTEAFF. CDR3 DNA sequence: TGTGCCAGCAGCTCAGACCCCCGGGTCAACACTGAAGCTTTCTTT. Variable domain in full (rest from reference TRBV5-6 and TRBJ1-1): DAGVTQSPTHLIKTRGQQVTLRCSPKSGHDTVSWYQQALGQGPQFIFQYYEEEERQRGNFPDRFSGHQFPNYSSELNVNALLLGDSALYLCASSSDPRVNTEAFFGQGTRLTVV.

This clonotype appeared many times. V and J are TRBV29-1 and TRBJ1-5; no clear D gene. Deletions cut 4 bases from V and 2 bases from J, with 6 bases between. Germline CDR1 SQVTM, CDR2 ANQGSEA. This CDR3 is built from 12 residues. This CDR3 reads CSVVSGNQPQHF. Here the CDR3 DNA reads TGCAGCGTTGTCTCAGGCAATCAGCCCCAGCATTTT.

This clonotype was seen ten or more times. The V call is TRBV2, the J call TRBJ2-3, with D perhaps TRBD1 (5 bases). The CDR3 is made up of 16 amino acids. V dropped 0 bases and J dropped 1 base, with 11 bases sitting between them. CDR1 SNHLY and CDR2 FYNNEI come from the germline V gene. The CDR3: CASSEAPGRRTDTQYF. As DNA, the CDR3 is TGTGCCAGCAGTGAAGCCCCAGGGCGCCGCACAGATACGCAGTATTTT.

This clonotype showed up many times. The chain recombines TRBV12-3 or TRBV12-4 with TRBJ2-5; 8 bases are a match to TRBD1. The CDR3 is made up of 17 amino acids. The J segment lost 2 bases and the V segment lost 2 bases, leaving 10 bases of the junction unmatched. The CDR3 nucleotides read TGTGCCAGCAGTTTACCTCCCCCCAGGGGGCTTCAAGAGACCCAGTACTTC. Amino acid sequence: CASSLPPPRGLQETQYF.

This clonotype came up many times. This chain connects TRBV7-9 to TRBJ2-1; D possibly corresponds to TRBD1 (5 bases). V was clipped by 3 bases and J by 9 bases, with 15 bases between them. CDR1 and CDR2 (germline): SEHNR, FQNEAQ (reference sequence). CDR3 length: 14 amino acids. The CDR3 DNA follows: TGTGCCAGCAGCTTGTATGGGGCGCAGGGTGAGCAGTTCTTC. Amino acid sequence: CASSLYGAQGEQFF.

This clonotype was detected many times. The chain is built from TRBV10-3 and TRBJ1-6; D gene uncertain. This CDR3 spans 15 amino acids. From germline, CDR1 is ENHRY and CDR2 SYGVKD. Trimming left V 0 bases short and J 7 bases short, with 10 bases between. CDR3 sequence: CAISESGHQNSPLHF. The CDR3 DNA reads as TGTGCCATCAGTGAGTCCGGGCACCAAAATTCACCCCTCCACTTT.

This clonotype was observed many times. The chain recombines TRBV11-2 with TRBJ2-1; 7 nucleotides align to TRBD2. Germline V gives CDR1 SGHAT, CDR2 FQNNGV. Trimming took 5 bases from V and 5 from J; bases not matched to a gene: 9. The CDR3 extends over 15 amino acids. This CDR3 reads CASSAWRETHNEQFF. The CDR3 DNA follows: TGTGCCAGCAGCGCGTGGCGGGAGACACACAATGAGCAGTTCTTC.

This clonotype was recorded at least ten times. V is TRBV28 and J is TRBJ1-1, with 7 positions matching TRBD1. CDR1 and CDR2 (germline): MDHEN, SYDVKM. Losses at the gene ends were 3 bases for V and 7 bases for J; bases not matched to a gene: 8. There are 14 residues in the CDR3. CDR3: CASSLGGGADEAFF. The CDR3 DNA reads TGTGCCAGCAGTTTGGGAGGGGGCGCGGATGAAGCTTTCTTT.

This clonotype occurred many times. This sequence joins TRBV6-5 and TRBJ1-4; 11 bases are a match to TRBD1. This CDR3 region has 15 residues. Trimming at V came to 6 bases and at J to 7 bases, leaving 7 bases not matched to a gene. From germline, CDR1 is MNHEY and CDR2 SVGAGI. The chain's CDR3 is CASSRTGGAGEKLFF. For the CDR3, the DNA is TGTGCCAGCAGCCGGACAGGGGGCGCGGGTGAAAAACTGTTTTTT.

In this sample, this clonotype turned up many times. The chain recombines TRBV5-1 with TRBJ1-2; D call uncertain. V dropped 0 bases and J dropped 7 bases, with 13 bases sitting between them. This CDR3 spans 14 amino acids. Germline CDR1 reads SGHRS; CDR2 reads YFSETQ. CDR3 protein: CASSLAGGLLGYTF. The CDR3 nucleotides are TGCGCCAGCAGCTTGGCCGGTGGACTTCTTGGCTACACCTTC.

This clonotype was detected ten times or more. The chain combines TRBV6-6 with TRBJ2-2; D perhaps matches TRBD2 (6 bases). The CDR3 covers 16 residues. Germline V CDR1 and CDR2: MNHNY, SVGAGI (reference sequence). The V and J ends lost 5 bases and 7 bases respectively, with 20 bases between them. The CDR3 nucleotides are TGTGCCAGCAGTCCCGACTGGGGGGATAGGATCGGGGAGCTGTTTTTT. Encoded protein: CASSPDWGDRIGELFF.

The sample holds many counts of this clonotype. The V gene is TRBV10-2, the J gene TRBJ2-5, with TRBD2 matching over 9 bases. CDR3 length: 13 amino acids. Germline V CDR1 and CDR2: WSHSY, SAAADI. V dropped 10 bases and J dropped 2; count of bases not matched to a gene: 5. The CDR3 DNA is TGCGCCACTGCGACTAGCGGACAAGAGACCCAGTACTTC. This sequence encodes CATATSGQETQYF.

Ten or more counts support this clonotype. The V and J genes are TRBV24-1 and TRBJ2-1; D is undetermined. This CDR3 is 13 amino acids long. V was shortened by 5 bases and J by 9 bases, with 13 bases between the two germline ends. Germline V gene sequence: CDR1 KGHDR, CDR2 SFDVKD. CDR3 in amino acids: CATSVGSVGEQFF. CDR3 DNA sequence: TGTGCCACCAGTGTAGGCAGTGTGGGTGAGCAGTTCTTC.

In this sample, this clonotype turned up many times. The V call is TRBV14, the J call TRBJ1-2, with D possibly being TRBD1 (6 bases). The CDR3 is 13 residues long. The germline V gene encodes CDR1 SGHDN and CDR2 FVKESK. V gave up 3 bases and J gave up 4 bases, with 9 bases separating them. The CDR3 loop is CASSHGGLYGYTF. Written as DNA, the CDR3 is TGTGCCAGCAGCCATGGGGGGCTCTATGGCTACACCTTC.

This clonotype was seen repeatedly, ten times or more. The chain recombines TRBV7-9 with TRBJ1-1; no clear D. The CDR3 has 16 amino acids. Germline CDR1 is SEHNR and CDR2 is FQNEAQ (reference sequence). Trimming removed 5 bases from V and 8 bases from J, with 24 bases in between. The CDR3 sequence is CASSPAIMVSLKEAFF. The CDR3 nucleotides read TGTGCCAGCAGCCCCGCAATAATGGTATCTCTTAAAGAAGCTTTCTTT. Based on the CDR3 plus reference TRBV7-9 and TRBJ1-1, the full variable domain is DTGVSQNPRHKITKRGQNVTFRCDPISEHNRLYWYRQTLGQGPEFLTYFQNEAQLEKSRLLSDRFSAERPKGSFSTLEIQRTEQGDSAMYLCASSPAIMVSLKEAFFGQGTRLTVV.

This clonotype was detected ten times or more. The chain combines TRBV15 with TRBJ2-3; 7 positions match TRBD2. Germline CDR1 reads LNHNV; CDR2 reads YYDKDF (reference sequence). This CDR3 region has 14 residues. J was trimmed by 9 bases and V by 2 bases; bases with no gene match: 8. CDR3 bases: TGTGCCACCAGCAGAAATTCCGAAGCGGGAACGCAGTATTTT. Encoded protein: CATSRNSEAGTQYF.

At least ten counts were recorded for this clonotype. CDR3 DNA sequence: TGCGCCAGCAGCTTAACTAGCGGGGGGCATGAGCAGTTCTTC. It translates to CASSLTSGGHEQFF. The rearrangement joins TRBV5-1 to TRBJ2-1; 12 nucleotides agree with TRBD2. The CDR3 runs 14 residues. Germline CDR1 is SGHRS and CDR2 is YFSETQ. V lost 2 bases and J lost 8; bases outside the gene matches: 2.

This clonotype is medium-sized in the sample. The chain uses TRBV6-5 and TRBJ2-1; 11 bases fit TRBD2. CDR3 size: 14 residues. Germline V gene lookup returns CDR1 MNHEY and CDR2 SVGAGI. The trim removed 5 bases at V and 6 bases at J, leaving 3 bases unmatched. This chain's CDR3 is CASSTGTSGNEQFF. In DNA, the CDR3 is TGTGCCAGCAGTACCGGGACTAGCGGCAATGAGCAGTTCTTC.

This clonotype has at least ten counts. V is TRBV27 and J is TRBJ1-6; 7 bases agree with TRBD1. The CDR3 is 17 amino acids. With 6 bases clipped from V and 4 bases from J, the junction kept 12 bases outside the gene matches. Per the germline V gene, CDR1 is MNHEY and CDR2 is SMNVEV (reference sequence). The CDR3 protein is CASSPIRDRKYNSPLHF. The CDR3 DNA reads as TGTGCCAGCAGCCCAATTAGGGACAGAAAATATAATTCACCCCTCCACTTT.

This clonotype was found many times. The chain has TRBV7-9 and TRBJ2-3; TRBD1 matches at 10 bases. Germline values: CDR1 SEHNR, CDR2 FQNEAQ (reference sequence). The CDR3 covers 17 residues. The V segment lost 2 bases and the J segment 6 bases; nucleotides outside the gene matches: 11. The CDR3 DNA sequence: TGTGCCAGCAGCTTAAGGGAGGGACAGGGGATGTTGGATACGCAGTATTTT. It is translated as CASSLREGQGMLDTQYF. Looking up the rest from reference TRBV7-9 and TRBJ2-3 gives the full variable domain: DTGVSQNPRHKITKRGQNVTFRCDPISEHNRLYWYRQTLGQGPEFLTYFQNEAQLEKSRLLSDRFSAERPKGSFSTLEIQRTEQGDSAMYLCASSLREGQGMLDTQYFGPGTRLTVL.

This clonotype was recorded at least ten times. This rearrangement joins TRBV18 to TRBJ1-6, with D possibly TRBD1 on 5 matching bases. This CDR3 contains 15 residues. In germline, CDR1 is KGHSH, CDR2 LQKENI. V was pared by 3 bases and J by 7 bases, with 13 bases between. CDR3 protein: CASSPTPEGNSPLHF. CDR3 in DNA: TGTGCCAGCTCACCCACGCCGGAGGGGAATTCACCCCTCCACTTT.